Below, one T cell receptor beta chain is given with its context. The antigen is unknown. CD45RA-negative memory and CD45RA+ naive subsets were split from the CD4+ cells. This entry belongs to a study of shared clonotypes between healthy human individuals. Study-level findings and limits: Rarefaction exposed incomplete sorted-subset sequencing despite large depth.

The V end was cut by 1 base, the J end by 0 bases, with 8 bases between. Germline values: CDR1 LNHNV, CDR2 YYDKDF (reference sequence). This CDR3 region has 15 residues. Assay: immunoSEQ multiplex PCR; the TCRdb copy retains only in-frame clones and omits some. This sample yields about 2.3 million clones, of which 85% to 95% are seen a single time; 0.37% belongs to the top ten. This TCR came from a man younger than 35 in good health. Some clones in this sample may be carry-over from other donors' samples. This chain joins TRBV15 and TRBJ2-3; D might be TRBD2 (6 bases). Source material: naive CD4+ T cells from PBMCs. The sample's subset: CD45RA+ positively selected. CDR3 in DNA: TGTGCCACCAGCAGAGTAGCGGCTAGCACAGATACGCAGTATTTT. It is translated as CATSRVAASTDTQYF.